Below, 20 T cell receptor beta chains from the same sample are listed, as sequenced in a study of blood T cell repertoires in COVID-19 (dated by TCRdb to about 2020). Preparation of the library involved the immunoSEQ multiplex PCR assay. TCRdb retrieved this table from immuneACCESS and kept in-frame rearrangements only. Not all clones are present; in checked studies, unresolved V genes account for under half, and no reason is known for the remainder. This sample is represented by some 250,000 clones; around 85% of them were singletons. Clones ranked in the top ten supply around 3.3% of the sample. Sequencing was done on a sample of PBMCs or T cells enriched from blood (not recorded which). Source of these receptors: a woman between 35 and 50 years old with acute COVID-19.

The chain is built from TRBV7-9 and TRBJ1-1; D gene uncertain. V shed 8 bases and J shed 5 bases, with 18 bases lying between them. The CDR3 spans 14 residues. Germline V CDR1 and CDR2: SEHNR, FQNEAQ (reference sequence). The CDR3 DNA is TGTGCCAGCTTGGACCGGGAAAGGAGAACTGAAGCTTTCTTT. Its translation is CASLDRERRTEAFF. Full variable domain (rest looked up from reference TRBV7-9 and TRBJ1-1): DTGVSQNPRHKITKRGQNVTFRCDPISEHNRLYWYRQTLGQGPEFLTYFQNEAQLEKSRLLSDRFSAERPKGSFSTLEIQRTEQGDSAMYLCASLDRERRTEAFFGQGTRLTVV.

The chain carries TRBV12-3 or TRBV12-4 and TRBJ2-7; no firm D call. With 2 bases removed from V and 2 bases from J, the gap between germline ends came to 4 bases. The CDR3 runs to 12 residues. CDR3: CASSLQAYEQYF. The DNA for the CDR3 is TGTGCCAGCAGTTTACAGGCCTACGAGCAGTACTTC.

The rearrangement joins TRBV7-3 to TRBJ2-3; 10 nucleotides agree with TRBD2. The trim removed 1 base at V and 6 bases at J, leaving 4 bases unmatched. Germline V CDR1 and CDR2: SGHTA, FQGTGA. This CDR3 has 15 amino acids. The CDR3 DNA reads TGTGCCAGCAGCTTAAGTAGCGGGAGGTGGGATACGCAGTATTTT. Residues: CASSLSSGRWDTQYF.

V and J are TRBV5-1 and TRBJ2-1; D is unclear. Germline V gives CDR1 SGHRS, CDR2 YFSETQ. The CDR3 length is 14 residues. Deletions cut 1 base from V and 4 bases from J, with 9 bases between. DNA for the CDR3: TGCGCCAGCAGCTTGAATCCGAGATACAATGAGCAGTTCTTC. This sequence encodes CASSLNPRYNEQFF. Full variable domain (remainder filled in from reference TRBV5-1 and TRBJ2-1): KAGVTQTPRYLIKTRGQQVTLSCSPISGHRSVSWYQQTPGQGLQFLFEYFSETQRNKGNFPGRFSGRQFSNSRSEMNVSTLELGDSALYLCASSLNPRYNEQFFGPGTRLTVL.

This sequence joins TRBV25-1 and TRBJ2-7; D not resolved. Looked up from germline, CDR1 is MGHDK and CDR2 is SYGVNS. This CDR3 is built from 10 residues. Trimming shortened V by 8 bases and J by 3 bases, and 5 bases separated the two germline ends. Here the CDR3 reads CASGDYEQYF. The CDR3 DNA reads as TGTGCCAGCGGAGACTACGAGCAGTACTTC.

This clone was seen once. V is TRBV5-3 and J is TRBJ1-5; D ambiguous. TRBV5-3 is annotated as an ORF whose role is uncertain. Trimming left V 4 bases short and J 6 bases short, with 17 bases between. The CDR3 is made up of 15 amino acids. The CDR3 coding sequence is TGTGCCAGAAGCCCTGCTCCGGGAAGATGTCAGCCCCAGCATTTT. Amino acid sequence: CARSPAPGRCQPQHF.

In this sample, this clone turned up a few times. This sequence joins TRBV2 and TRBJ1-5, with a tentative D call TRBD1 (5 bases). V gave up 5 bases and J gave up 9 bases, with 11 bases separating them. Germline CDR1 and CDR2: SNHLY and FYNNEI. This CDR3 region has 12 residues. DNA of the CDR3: TGTGCCAGCAGTCAGACCGGGGGGCCCCAGCATTTT. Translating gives CASSQTGGPQHF.

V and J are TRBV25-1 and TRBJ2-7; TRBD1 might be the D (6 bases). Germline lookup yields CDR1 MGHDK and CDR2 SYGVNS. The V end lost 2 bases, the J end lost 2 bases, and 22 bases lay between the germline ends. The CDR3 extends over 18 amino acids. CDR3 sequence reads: CASSENPSRQDKPYEQYF. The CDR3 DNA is TGTGCCAGCAGTGAAAACCCTTCCAGACAGGATAAACCCTACGAGCAGTACTTC.

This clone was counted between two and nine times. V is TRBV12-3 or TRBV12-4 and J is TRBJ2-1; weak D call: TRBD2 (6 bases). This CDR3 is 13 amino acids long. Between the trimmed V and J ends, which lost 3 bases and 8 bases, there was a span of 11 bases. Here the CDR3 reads CASSFGGSDEQFF. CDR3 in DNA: TGTGCCAGCAGTTTTGGGGGGTCGGATGAGCAGTTCTTC.

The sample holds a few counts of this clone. CDR3 DNA: TGTGCCAGCAGCATCAACACCGGGACTAGCGGGATAGGTGAGCAGTTCTTC. Its translation: CASSINTGTSGIGEQFF. The chain is built from TRBV13 and TRBJ2-1, with 13 bases fitting TRBD2. Germline assignment: CDR1 PRHDT and CDR2 FYEKMQ (reference sequence). The CDR3 spans 17 residues. Trimming at V came to 5 bases and at J to 9 bases, leaving 13 bases not matched to a gene.

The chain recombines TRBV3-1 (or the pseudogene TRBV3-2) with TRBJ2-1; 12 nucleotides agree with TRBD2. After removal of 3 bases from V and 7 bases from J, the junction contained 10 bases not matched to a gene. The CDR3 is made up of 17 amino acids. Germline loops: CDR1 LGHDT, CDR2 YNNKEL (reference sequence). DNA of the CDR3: TGTGCCAGCAGCCAGACTAGCGGGAGAACCACCCGGAATGAGCAGTTCTTC. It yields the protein CASSQTSGRTTRNEQFF.

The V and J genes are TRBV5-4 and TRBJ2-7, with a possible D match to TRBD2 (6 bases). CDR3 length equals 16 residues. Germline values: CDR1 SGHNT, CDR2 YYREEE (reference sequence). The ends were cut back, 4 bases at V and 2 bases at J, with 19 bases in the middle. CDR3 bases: TGTGCCAGCAGCCTTCCATCGGTCGGGAGCACCTACGAGCAGTACTTC. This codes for CASSLPSVGSTYEQYF.

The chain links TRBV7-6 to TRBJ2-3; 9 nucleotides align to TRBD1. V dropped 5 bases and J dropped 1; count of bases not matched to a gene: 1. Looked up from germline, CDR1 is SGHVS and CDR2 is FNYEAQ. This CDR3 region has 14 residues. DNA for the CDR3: TGTGCCAGCAGCAGACAGGGGGGCACAGATACGCAGTATTTT. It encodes CASSRQGGTDTQYF.

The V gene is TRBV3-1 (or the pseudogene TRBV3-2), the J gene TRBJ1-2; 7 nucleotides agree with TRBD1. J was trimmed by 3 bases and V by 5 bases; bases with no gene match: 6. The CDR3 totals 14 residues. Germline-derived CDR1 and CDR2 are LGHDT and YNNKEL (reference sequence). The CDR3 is CASSKQGSDYGYTF. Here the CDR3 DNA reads TGTGCCAGCAGCAAACAGGGGTCGGACTATGGCTACACCTTC.

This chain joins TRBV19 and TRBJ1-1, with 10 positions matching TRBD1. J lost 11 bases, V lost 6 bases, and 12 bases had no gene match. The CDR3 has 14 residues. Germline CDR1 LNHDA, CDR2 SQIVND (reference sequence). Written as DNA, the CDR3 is TGTGCCAGTAGGAATTTAGACAGGGGGCTTCGGGCTTTCTTT. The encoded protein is CASRNLDRGLRAFF.

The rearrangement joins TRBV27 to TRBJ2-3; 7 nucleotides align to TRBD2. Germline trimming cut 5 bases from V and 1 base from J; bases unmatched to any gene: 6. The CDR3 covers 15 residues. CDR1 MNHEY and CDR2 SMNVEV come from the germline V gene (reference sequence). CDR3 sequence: CASSIASGGTDTQYF. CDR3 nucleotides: TGTGCCAGCAGTATCGCTAGCGGTGGCACAGATACGCAGTATTTT.

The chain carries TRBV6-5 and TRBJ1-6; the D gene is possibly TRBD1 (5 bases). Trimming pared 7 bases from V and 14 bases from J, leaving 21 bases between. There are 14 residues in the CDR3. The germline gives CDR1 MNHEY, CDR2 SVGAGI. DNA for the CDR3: TGTGCCAGCACCCAGGACATCGATTCACCCACCCTCCACTTT. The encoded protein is CASTQDIDSPTLHF.

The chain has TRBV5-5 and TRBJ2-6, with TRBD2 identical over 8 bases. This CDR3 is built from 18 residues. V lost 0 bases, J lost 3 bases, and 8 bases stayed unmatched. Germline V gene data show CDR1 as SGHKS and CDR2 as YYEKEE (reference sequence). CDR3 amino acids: CASSLVWRAGDGANVLTF. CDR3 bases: TGTGCCAGCAGCTTGGTATGGCGAGCGGGAGATGGGGCCAACGTCCTGACTTTC.

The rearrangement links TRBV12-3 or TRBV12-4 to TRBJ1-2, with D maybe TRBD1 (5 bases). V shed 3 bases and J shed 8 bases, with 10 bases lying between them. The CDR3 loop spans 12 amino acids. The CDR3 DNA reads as TGTGCCAGCAGTTTTGGATCAGGGGGCTACACCTTC. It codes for CASSFGSGGYTF.

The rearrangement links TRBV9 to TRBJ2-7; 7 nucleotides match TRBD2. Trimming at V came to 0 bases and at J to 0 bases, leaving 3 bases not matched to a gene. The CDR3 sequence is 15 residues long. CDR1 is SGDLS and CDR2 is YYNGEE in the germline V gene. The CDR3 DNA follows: TGTGCCAGCAGCGTAGGAGGGACTACCTCCTACGAGCAGTACTTC. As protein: CASSVGGTTSYEQYF.